Sequencing of this T cell receptor beta chain was carried out in a study of cytomegalovirus exposure and HLA in healthy donors. At the time of sampling, donors were nominally healthy, though unrecorded immune exposures were likely. Vbeta (60) and Jbeta (13) primers were used in the PCR. Repertoires were generated with immunoSEQ multiplex PCR, while TCRdb's copy carries only in-frame clones and drops some. The sample comprises about 75,000 clones, approximately 80% of which are singletons, and under 20% rests with the top ten. There are 12 residues in the CDR3. Germline V gene data show CDR1 as SGHDT and CDR2 as YYEEEE. The V and J ends lost 1 base and 4 bases respectively, with 5 bases between them.

This rearrangement joins TRBV5-6 to TRBJ1-1; TRBD1 is a possible D gene (5 bases). Sequences were obtained from PBMCs. The sequence derives from an older man in good health and CMV-seropositive. CDR3 nucleotide sequence: TGTGCCAGCAGCTTGAGGGGCACTGAAGCTTTCTTT. Translating it yields CASSLRGTEAFF.